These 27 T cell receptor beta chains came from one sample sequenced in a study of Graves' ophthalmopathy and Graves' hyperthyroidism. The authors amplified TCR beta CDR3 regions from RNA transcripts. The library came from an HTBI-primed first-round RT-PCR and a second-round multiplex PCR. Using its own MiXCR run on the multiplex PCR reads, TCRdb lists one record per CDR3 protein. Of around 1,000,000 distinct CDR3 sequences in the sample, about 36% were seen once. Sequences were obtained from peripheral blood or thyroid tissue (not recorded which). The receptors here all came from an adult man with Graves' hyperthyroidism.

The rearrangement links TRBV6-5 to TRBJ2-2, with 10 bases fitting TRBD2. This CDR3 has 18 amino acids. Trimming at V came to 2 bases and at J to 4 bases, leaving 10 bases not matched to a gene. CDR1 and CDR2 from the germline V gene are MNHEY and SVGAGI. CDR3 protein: CASSYPSSGRALTGELFF. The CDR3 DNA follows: TGTGCCAGCAGTTACCCAAGCAGCGGGAGGGCTCTCACCGGGGAGCTGTTTTTT.

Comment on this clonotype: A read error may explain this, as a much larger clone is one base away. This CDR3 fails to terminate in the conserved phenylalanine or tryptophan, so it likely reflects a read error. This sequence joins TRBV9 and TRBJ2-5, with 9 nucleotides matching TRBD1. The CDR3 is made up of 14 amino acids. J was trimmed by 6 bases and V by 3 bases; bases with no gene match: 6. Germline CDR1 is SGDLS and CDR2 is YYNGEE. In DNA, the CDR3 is TGTGCCAGCAGCGAGGGACAGGGTATGAAGACCCAGTACGTC. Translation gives CASSEGQGMKTQYV.

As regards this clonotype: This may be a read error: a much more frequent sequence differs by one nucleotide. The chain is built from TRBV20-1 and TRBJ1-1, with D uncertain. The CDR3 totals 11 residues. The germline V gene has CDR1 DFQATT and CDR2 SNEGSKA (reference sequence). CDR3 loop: CSARKGTEASF. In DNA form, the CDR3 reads TGCAGTGCGAGGAAGGGCACTGAAGCTTCCTTT.

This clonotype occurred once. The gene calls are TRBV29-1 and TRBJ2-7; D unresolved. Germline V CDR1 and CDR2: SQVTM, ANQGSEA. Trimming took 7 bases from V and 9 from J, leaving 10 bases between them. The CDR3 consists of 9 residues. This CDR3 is CSAKSGQYF. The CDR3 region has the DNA TGCAGCGCCAAATCCGGGCAGTACTTC.

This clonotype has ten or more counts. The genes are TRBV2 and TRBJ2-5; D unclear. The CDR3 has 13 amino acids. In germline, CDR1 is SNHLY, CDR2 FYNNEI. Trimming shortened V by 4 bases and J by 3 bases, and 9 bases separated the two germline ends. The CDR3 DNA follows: TGTGCCAGCAGTGCCTTGGGGAAAGAGACCCAGTACTTC. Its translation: CASSALGKETQYF. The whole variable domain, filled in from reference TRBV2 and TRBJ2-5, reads EPEVTQTPSHQVTQMGQEVILRCVPISNHLYFYWYRQILGQKVEFLVSFYNNEISEKSEIFDDQFSVERPDGSNFTLKIRSTKLEDSAMYFCASSALGKETQYFGPGTRLLVL.

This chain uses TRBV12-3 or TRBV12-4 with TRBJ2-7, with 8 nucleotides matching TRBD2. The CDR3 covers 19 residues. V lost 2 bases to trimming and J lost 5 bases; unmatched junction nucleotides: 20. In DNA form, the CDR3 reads TGTGCCAGCAGTTTACTTCTTGGTGGCTTCGCGGGGGGCATCCACGAGCAGTACTTC. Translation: CASSLLLGGFAGGIHEQYF.

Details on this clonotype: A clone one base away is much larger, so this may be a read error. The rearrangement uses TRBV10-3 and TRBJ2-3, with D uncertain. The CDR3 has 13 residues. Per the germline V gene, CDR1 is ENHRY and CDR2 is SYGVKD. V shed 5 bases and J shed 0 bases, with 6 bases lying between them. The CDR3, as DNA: TGTGCCATCAGTACAGCTAGCACAGATACGCAGTATTTT. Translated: CAISTASTDTQYF.

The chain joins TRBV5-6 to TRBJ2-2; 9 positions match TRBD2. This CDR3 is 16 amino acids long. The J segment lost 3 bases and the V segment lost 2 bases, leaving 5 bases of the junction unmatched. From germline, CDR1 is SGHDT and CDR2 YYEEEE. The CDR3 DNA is TGTGCCAGCAGCTTTGGGTCTAGCGGGGACACCGGGGAGCTGTTTTTT. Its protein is CASSFGSSGDTGELFF. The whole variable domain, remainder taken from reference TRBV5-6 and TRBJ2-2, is DAGVTQSPTHLIKTRGQQVTLRCSPKSGHDTVSWYQQALGQGPQFIFQYYEEEERQRGNFPDRFSGHQFPNYSSELNVNALLLGDSALYLCASSFGSSGDTGELFFGEGSRLTVL.

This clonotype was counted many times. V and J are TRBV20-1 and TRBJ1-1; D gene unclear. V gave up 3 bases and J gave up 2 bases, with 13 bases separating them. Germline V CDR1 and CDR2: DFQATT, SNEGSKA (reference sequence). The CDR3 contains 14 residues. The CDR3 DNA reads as TGCAGTGCTAGCCCCTCCACTATAAACACTGAAGCTTTCTTT. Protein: CSASPSTINTEAFF.

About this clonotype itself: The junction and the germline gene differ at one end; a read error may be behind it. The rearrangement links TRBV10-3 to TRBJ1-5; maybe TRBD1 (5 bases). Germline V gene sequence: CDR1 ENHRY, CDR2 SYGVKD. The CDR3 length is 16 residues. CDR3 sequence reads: CASSYIWGHPNQPQHF. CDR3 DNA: TGTGCCAGCAGTTATATCTGGGGCCACCCCAATCAGCCCCAGCATTTT.

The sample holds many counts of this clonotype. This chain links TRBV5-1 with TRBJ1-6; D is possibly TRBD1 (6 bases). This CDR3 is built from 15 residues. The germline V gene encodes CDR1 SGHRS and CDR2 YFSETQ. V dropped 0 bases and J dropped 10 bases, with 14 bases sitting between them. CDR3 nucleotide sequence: TGCGCCAGCAGCTTGGCCGACACAGGGTCATCACCCCTCCACTTT. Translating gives CASSLADTGSSPLHF.

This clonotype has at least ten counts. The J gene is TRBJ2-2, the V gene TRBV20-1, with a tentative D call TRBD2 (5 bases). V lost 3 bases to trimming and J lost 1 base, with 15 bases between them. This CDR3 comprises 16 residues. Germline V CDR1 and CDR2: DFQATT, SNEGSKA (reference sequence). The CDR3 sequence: CSASSFLAKNTGELFF. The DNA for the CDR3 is TGCAGTGCTAGCTCTTTTCTAGCAAAGAACACCGGGGAGCTGTTTTTT.

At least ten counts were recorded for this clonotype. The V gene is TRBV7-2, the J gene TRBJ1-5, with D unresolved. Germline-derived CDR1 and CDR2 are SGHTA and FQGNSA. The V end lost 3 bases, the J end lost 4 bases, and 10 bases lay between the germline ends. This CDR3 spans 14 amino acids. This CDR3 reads CASSFNTANQPQHF. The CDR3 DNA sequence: TGTGCCAGCAGCTTCAACACAGCTAATCAGCCCCAGCATTTT.

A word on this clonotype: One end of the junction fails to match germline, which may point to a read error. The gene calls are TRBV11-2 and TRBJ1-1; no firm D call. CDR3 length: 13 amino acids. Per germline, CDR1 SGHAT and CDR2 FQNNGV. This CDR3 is CASSLIANTEASF. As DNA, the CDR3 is TGTGCCAGCAGCTTAATCGCGAACACTGAAGCTTCCTTT.

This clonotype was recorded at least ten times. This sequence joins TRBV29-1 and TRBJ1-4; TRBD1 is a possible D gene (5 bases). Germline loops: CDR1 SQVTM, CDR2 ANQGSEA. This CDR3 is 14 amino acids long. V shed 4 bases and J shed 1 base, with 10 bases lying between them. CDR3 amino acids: CSVAGRLTNEKLFF. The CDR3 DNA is TGCAGCGTTGCAGGGAGATTAACTAATGAAAAACTGTTTTTT.

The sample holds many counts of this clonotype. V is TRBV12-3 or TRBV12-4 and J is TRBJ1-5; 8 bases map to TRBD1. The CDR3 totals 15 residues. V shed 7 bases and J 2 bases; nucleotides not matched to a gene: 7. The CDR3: CASTIGQGGNQPQHF. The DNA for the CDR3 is TGTGCCAGCACCATAGGACAGGGTGGCAATCAGCCCCAGCATTTT.

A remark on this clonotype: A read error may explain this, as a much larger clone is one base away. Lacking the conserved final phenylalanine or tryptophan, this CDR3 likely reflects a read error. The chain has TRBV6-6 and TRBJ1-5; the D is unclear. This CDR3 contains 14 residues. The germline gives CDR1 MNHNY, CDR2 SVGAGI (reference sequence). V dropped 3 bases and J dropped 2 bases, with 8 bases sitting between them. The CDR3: CASSYRAGNQPQHC. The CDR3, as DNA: TGTGCCAGCAGTTATAGAGCGGGCAATCAGCCCCAGCATTGT.

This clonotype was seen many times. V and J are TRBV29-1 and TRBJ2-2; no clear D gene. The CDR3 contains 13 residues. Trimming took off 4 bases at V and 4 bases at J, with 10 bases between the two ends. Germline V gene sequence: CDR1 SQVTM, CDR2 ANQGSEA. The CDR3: CSVGRDLTGELFF. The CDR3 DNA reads TGCAGCGTTGGACGTGACCTCACCGGGGAGCTGTTTTTT.

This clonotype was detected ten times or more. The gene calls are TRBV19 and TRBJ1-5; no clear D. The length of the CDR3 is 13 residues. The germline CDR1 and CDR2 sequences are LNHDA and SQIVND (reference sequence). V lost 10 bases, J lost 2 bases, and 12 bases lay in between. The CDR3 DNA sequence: TGTGCCACCCTAGGGAACGGCAATCAGCCCCAGCATTTT. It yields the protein CATLGNGNQPQHF. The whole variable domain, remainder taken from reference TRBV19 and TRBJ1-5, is DGGITQSPKYLFRKEGQNVTLSCEQNLNHDAMYWYRQDPGQGLRLIYYSQIVNDFQKGDIAEGYSVSREKKESFPLTVTSAQKNPTAFYLCATLGNGNQPQHFGDGTRLSIL.

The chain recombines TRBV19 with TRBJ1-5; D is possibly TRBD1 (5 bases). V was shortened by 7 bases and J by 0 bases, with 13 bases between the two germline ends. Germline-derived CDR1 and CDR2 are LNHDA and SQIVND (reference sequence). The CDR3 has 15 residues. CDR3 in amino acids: CASIGAASSNQPQHF. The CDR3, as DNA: TGTGCCAGTATTGGGGCAGCCTCTAGCAATCAGCCCCAGCATTTT. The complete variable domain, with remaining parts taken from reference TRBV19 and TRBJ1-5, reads DGGITQSPKYLFRKEGQNVTLSCEQNLNHDAMYWYRQDPGQGLRLIYYSQIVNDFQKGDIAEGYSVSREKKESFPLTVTSAQKNPTAFYLCASIGAASSNQPQHFGDGTRLSIL.

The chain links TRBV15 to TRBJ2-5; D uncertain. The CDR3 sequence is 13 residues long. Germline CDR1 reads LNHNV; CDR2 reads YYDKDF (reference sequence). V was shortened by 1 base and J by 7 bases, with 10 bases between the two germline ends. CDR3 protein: CATSRVGTGTQYF. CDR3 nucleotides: TGTGCCACCAGCAGAGTCGGTACGGGGACCCAGTACTTC.

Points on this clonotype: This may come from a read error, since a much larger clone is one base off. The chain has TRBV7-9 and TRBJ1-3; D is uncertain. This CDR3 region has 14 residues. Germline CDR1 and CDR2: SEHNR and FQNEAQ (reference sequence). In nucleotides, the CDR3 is TGTGCCAGCAGCTTAGACTCCACTGGAAACACCGTATATTTT. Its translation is CASSLDSTGNTVYF.

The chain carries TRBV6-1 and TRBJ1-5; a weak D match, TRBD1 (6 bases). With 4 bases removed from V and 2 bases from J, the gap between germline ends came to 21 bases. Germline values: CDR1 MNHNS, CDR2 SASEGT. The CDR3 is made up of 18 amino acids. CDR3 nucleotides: TGTGCCAGCAGTGGACTTGACAGGAGGGTATTCGGCAATCAGCCCCAGCATTTT. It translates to CASSGLDRRVFGNQPQHF.

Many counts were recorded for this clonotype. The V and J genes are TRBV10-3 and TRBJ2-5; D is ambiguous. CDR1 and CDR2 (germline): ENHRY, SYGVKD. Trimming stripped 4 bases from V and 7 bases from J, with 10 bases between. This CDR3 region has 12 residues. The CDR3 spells CAISAPARTQYF. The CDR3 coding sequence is TGTGCCATCAGTGCCCCCGCGAGGACCCAGTACTTC.

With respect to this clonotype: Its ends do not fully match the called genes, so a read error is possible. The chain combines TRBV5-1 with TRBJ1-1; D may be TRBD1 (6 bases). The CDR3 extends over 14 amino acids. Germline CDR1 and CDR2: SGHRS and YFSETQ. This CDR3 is CASSFQTGNSEAFF. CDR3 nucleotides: TGCGCCAGCAGCTTCCAAACAGGGAACTCTGAAGCTTTCTTT.

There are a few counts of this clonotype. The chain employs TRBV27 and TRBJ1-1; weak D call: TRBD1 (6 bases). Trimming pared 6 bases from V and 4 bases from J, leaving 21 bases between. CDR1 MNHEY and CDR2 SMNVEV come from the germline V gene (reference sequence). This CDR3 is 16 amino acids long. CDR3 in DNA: TGTGCCAGCAGCCACCCCATAGGGGGAGCCGGCACTGAAGCTTTCTTT. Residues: CASSHPIGGAGTEAFF.

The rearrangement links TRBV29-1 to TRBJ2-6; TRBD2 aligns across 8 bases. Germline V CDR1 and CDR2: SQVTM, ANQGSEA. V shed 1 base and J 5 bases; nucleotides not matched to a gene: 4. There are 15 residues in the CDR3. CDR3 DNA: TGCAGCGTTGAAGCTAATAGCGGGAGGGCCAACGTCCTGACTTTC. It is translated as CSVEANSGRANVLTF.